The present T cell receptor (beta chain) was sequenced within a study of Ad26.COV2.S vaccination and SARS-CoV-2 variants. Germline V lookup: CDR1 LNHDA, CDR2 SQIVND (reference sequence). Trimming pared 1 base from V and 4 bases from J, leaving 7 bases between. CDR3 length: 14 residues. Some clones are missing from TCRdb's copy, which holds only in-frame ones; the method was immunoSEQ multiplex PCR. This table holds 350,000 to 450,000 clones, about 91% found once. The source is a human donor who had recovered from COVID-19. The sequencing here drew on peripheral blood, taken after recovery from COVID-19. J is TRBJ1-4 and V is TRBV19; D remains ambiguous. CDR3 residues: CASSIGRINEKLFF. CDR3 coding DNA: TGTGCCAGTAGTATAGGACGGATTAATGAAAAACTGTTTTTT.